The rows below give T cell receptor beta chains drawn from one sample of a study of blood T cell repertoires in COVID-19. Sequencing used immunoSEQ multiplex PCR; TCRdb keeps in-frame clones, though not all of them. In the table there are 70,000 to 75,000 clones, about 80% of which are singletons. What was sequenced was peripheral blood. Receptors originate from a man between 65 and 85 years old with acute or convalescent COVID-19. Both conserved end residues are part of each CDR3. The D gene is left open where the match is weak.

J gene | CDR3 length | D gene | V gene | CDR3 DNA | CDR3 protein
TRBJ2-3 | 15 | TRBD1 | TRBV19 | TGTGCCAGTAGTCGGAACAGGGGGGTGGCAGATACGCAGTATTTT | CASSRNRGVADTQYF
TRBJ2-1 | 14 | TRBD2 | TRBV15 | TGTGCCACCAGCAGAGGAGGACTAGTCGGTGAGCAGTTCTTC | CATSRGGLVGEQFF
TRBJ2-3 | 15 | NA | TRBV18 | TGTGCCAGCTCAGTAAGGGACACTAGCACAGATACGCAGTATTTT | CASSVRDTSTDTQYF
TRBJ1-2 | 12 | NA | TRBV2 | TGTGCCAGCACCAGGGAAGGTAAAGGCTACACCTTC | CASTREGKGYTF
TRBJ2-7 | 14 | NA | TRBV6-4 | TGTGCCAGCAGTGGTCAGGAACGGTCCTACGAGCAGTACTTC | CASSGQERSYEQYF
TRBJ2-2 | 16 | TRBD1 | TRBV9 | TGTGCCAGCAGCGTAGTGACAGGGGGGGACACCGGGGAGCTGTTTTTT | CASSVVTGGDTGELFF
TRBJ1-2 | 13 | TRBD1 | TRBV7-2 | TGTGCCAGCAGCCAGGACAGGTACGATGGCTACACCTTC | CASSQDRYDGYTF
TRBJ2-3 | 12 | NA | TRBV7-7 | TGTGCCAGCAGCTCTAACACAGATACGCAGTATTTT | CASSSNTDTQYF
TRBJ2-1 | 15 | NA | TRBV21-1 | TGTGCCAGCAGCAATAGCGGGAGGGCCAGTAATGAGCAGTTCTTC | CASSNSGRASNEQFF
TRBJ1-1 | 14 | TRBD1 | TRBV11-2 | TGTGCCAGCAGTAAAGACAGGGTAAACACTGAAGCTTTCTTT | CASSKDRVNTEAFF